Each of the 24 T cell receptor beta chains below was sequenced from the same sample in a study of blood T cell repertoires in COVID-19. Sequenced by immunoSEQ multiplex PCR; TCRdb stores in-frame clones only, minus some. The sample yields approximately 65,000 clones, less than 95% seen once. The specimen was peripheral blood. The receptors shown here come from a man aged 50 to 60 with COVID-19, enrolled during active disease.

The CDR3, as DNA: TGTGCCAGCAGCTTAGCGTCTCGGGACAGCTACGAGCAGTACTTC. This sequence encodes CASSLASRDSYEQYF. This sequence joins TRBV7-9 and TRBJ2-7, with TRBD1 identical over 7 bases. The length of the CDR3 is 15 residues. Germline CDR1 reads SEHNR; CDR2 reads FQNEAQ (reference sequence). Losses at the gene ends were 0 bases for V and 3 bases for J; bases not matched to a gene: 5. The full variable domain, with the rest looked up from reference TRBV7-9 and TRBJ2-7, is DTGVSQNPRHKITKRGQNVTFRCDPISEHNRLYWYRQTLGQGPEFLTYFQNEAQLEKSRLLSDRFSAERPKGSFSTLEIQRTEQGDSAMYLCASSLASRDSYEQYFGPGTRLTVT.

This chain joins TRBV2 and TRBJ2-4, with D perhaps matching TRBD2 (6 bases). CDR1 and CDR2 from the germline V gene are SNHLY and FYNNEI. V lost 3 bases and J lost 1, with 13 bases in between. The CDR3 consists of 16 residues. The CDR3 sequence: CASSDSRGGAKNIQYF. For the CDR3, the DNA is TGTGCCAGCAGTGATAGCCGCGGAGGGGCCAAAAACATTCAGTACTTC.

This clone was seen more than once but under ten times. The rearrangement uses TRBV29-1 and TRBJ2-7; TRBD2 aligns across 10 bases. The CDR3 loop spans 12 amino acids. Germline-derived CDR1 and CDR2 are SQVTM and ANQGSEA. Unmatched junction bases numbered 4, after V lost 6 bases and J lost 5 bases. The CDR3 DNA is TGCAGCGTCCCTAGCGGGAGCGACGAGCAGTACTTC. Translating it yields CSVPSGSDEQYF.

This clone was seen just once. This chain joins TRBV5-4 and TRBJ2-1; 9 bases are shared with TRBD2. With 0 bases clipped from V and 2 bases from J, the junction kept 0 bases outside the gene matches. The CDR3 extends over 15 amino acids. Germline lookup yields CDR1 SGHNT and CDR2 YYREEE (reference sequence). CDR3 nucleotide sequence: TGTGCCAGCAGCTTGGCTAGCGGGACCTACAATGAGCAGTTCTTC. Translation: CASSLASGTYNEQFF.

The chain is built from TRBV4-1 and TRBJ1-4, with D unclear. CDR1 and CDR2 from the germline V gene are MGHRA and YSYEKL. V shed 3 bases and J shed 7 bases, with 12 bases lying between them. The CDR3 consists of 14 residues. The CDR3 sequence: CASSHPIRGEKLFF. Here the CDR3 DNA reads TGCGCCAGCAGCCACCCTATTCGGGGTGAAAAACTGTTTTTT.

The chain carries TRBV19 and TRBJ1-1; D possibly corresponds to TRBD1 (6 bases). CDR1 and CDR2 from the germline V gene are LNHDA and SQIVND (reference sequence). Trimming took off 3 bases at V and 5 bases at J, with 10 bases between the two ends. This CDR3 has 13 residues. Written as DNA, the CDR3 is TGTGCCAGTAGTATCAGGGGTTTAACTGAAGCTTTCTTT. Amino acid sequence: CASSIRGLTEAFF.

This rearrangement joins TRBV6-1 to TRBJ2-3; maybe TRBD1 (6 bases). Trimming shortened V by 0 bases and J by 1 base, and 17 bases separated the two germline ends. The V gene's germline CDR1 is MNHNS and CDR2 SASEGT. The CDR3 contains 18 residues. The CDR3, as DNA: TGTGCCAGCAGTGAAGCGCTTCTAGGGGGTGGGCGCACAGATACGCAGTATTTT. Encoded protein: CASSEALLGGGRTDTQYF.

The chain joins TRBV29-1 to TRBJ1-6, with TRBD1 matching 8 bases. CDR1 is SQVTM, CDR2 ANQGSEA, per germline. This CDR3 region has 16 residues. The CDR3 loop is CNDRGPFKRLNSPLHF. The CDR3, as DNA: TGCAACGACAGGGGTCCCTTCAAGAGGCTCAATTCACCCCTCCACTTT.

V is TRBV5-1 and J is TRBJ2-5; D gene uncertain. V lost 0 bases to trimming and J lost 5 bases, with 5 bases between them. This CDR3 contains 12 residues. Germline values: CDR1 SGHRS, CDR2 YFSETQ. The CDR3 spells CASSLDGETQYF. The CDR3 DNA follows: TGCGCCAGCAGCTTGGACGGGGAGACCCAGTACTTC.

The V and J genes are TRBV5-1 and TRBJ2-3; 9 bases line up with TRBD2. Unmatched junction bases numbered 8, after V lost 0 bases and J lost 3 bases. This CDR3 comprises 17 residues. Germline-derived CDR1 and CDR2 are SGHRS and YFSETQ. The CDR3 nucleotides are TGCGCCAGCAGCTTGGGCGGGAGGGCCCTCGGAACAGATACGCAGTATTTT. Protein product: CASSLGGRALGTDTQYF.

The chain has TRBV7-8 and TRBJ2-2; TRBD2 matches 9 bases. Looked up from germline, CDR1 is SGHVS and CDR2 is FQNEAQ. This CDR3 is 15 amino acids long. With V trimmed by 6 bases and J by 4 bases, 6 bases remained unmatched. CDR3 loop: CASSFSGSRTGELFF. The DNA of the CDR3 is TGTGCCAGCAGTTTTAGCGGGAGTCGCACCGGGGAGCTGTTTTTT.

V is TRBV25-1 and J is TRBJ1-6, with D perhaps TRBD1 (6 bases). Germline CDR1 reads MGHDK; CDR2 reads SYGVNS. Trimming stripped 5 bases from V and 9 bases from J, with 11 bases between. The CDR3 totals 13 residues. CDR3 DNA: TGTGCCAGCAGTCCGGACAGACGTTCACCCCTCCACTTT. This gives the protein CASSPDRRSPLHF.

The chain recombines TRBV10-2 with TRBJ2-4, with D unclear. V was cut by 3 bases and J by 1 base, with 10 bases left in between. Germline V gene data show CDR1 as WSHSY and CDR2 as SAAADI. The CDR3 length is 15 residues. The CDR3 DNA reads TGCGCCAGCAGTGAACCCGAGCGCGCCAAAAACATTCAGTACTTC. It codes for CASSEPERAKNIQYF.

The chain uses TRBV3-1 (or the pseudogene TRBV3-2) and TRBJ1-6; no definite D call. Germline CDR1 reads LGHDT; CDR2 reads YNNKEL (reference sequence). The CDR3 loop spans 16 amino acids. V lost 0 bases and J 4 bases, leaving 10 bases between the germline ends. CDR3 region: CASSQDRRFYNSPLHF. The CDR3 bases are TGTGCCAGCAGCCAAGATCGCCGGTTTTATAATTCACCCCTCCACTTT.

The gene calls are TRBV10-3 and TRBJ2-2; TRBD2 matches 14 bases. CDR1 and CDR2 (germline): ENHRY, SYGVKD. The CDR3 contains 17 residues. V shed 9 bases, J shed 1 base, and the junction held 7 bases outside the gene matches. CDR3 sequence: CAIGLAGGLLNTGELFF. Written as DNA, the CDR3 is TGTGCCATAGGACTAGCGGGAGGCTTATTGAACACCGGGGAGCTGTTTTTT.

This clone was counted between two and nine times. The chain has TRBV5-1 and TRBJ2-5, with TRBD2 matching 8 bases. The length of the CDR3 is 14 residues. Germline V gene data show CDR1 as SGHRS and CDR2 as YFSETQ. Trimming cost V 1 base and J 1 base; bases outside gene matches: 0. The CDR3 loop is CASSLTSGQETQYF. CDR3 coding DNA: TGCGCCAGCAGCTTGACTAGCGGCCAAGAGACCCAGTACTTC.

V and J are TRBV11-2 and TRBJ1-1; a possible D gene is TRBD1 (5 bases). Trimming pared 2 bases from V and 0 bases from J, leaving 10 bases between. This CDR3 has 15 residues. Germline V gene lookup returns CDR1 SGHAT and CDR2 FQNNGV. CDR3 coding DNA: TGTGCCAGCAGCTTACAGGGTCTCATGAACACTGAAGCTTTCTTT. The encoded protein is CASSLQGLMNTEAFF. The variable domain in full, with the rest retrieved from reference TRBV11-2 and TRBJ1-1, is EAGVAQSPRYKIIEKRQSVAFWCNPISGHATLYWYQQILGQGPKLLIQFQNNGVVDDSQLPKDRFSAERLKGVDSTLKIQPAKLEDSAVYLCASSLQGLMNTEAFFGQGTRLTVV.

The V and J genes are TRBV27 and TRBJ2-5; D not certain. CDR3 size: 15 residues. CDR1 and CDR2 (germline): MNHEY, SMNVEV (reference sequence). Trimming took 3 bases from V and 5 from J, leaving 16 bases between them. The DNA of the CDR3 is TGTGCCAGCAGTTTCACGACCGGCGGCGCGGAGACCCAGTACTTC. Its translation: CASSFTTGGAETQYF.

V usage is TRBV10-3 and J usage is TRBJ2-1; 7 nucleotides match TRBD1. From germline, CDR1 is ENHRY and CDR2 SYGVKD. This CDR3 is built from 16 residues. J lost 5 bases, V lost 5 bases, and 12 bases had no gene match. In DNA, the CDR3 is TGTGCCATCAGTCCCCGGACAGGAACTAGTGACAATGAGCAGTTCTTC. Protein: CAISPRTGTSDNEQFF.

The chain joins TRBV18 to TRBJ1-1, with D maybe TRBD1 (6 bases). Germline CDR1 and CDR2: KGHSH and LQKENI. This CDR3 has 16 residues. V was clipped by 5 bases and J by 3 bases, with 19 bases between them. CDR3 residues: CASSTRTNRADTEAFF. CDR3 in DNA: TGTGCCAGCTCAACGCGTACGAACAGGGCGGACACTGAAGCTTTCTTT.

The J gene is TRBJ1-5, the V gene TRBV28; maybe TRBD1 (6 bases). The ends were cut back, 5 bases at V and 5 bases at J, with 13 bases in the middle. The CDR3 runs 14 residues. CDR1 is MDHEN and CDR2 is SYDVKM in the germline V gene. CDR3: CASSSSAGDQPQHF. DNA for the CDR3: TGTGCCAGCAGTAGCAGCGCAGGGGATCAGCCCCAGCATTTT.

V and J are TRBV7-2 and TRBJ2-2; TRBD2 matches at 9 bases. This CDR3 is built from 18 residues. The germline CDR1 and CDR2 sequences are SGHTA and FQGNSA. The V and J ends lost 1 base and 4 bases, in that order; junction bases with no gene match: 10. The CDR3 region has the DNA TGTGCCAGCAGCTTAGGAGTTGGACTAGCGATGACCACCGGGGAGCTGTTTTTT. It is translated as CASSLGVGLAMTTGELFF.

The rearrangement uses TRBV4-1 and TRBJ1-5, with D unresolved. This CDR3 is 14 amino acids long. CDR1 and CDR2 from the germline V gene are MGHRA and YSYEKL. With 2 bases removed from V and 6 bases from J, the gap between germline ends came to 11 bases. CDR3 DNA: TGCGCCAGCAGCCAACCGGGTAAGGTTCAGCCCCAGCATTTT. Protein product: CASSQPGKVQPQHF.

CDR3 amino acids: CASRLAQETQYF. Written as DNA, the CDR3 is TGTGCCAGCCGACTGGCCCAAGAGACCCAGTACTTC. This rearrangement joins TRBV11-2 to TRBJ2-5, with D uncertain. V dropped 8 bases and J dropped 1 base, with 8 bases sitting between them. The CDR3 has 12 amino acids. Germline V gene data show CDR1 as SGHAT and CDR2 as FQNNGV.